These 19 T cell receptor beta chains originate from one sample sequenced in a study of T cell repertoires in cytomegalovirus infection. Each CDR3 protein is one row after TCRdb ran MiXCR on the reads. Here the sample spans some 300,000 distinct CDR3 sequences, about 9.1% being singletons. Sequencing was performed on PBMCs. Receptor source: a human donor in good health (CMV status not recorded). Some clones in this sample may be carry-over from other donors' samples.

The chain links TRBV2 to TRBJ1-6; tentative D call: TRBD1 (6 bases). Germline CDR1 is SNHLY and CDR2 is FYNNEI. With 5 bases removed from V and 5 bases from J, the gap between germline ends came to 13 bases. The CDR3 runs to 15 residues. This CDR3 is CASSQGTSNNSPLHF. The CDR3 DNA is TGTGCCAGCAGTCAAGGGACATCTAATAATTCACCCCTCCACTTT.

This chain connects TRBV20-1 to TRBJ2-4, with D maybe TRBD1 (6 bases). The CDR3 spans 15 residues. The germline V gene has CDR1 DFQATT and CDR2 SNEGSKA (reference sequence). V lost 2 bases and J 8 bases, leaving 19 bases between the germline ends. Here the CDR3 reads CSARNFRGGGYIQYF. The CDR3 DNA reads as TGCAGTGCTAGAAACTTCCGAGGGGGTGGCTACATTCAGTACTTC.

CDR3 amino acids: CASSWDRAAGELFF. CDR3 coding DNA: TGTGCCAGCAGTTGGGACAGGGCCGCCGGGGAGCTGTTTTTT. The chain is built from TRBV6-5 and TRBJ2-2, with 9 bases matching TRBD1. This CDR3 region has 14 residues. V trimming: 4 bases; J trimming: 6 bases; junction bases outside the gene matches: 3. Germline CDR1 is MNHEY and CDR2 is SVGAGI.

This clonotype came up a few times. This chain joins TRBV29-1 and TRBJ2-7; D might be TRBD1 (5 bases). There are 13 residues in the CDR3. V lost 3 bases, J lost 1 base, and 10 bases lay in between. Germline V gene lookup returns CDR1 SQVTM and CDR2 ANQGSEA. The CDR3 loop reads CSVESDTSYEQYF. The CDR3 DNA follows: TGCAGCGTTGAGTCGGACACTTCCTACGAGCAGTACTTC.

The CDR3 DNA follows: TGTGCCGTGGAGGGGACAGGGTTCTCTGGAAACACCATATATTTT. Translated: CAVEGTGFSGNTIYF. J is TRBJ1-3 and V is TRBV10-3; 9 bases match TRBD1. CDR3 length: 15 residues. Germline loops: CDR1 ENHRY, CDR2 SYGVKD. The J segment lost 0 bases and the V segment lost 11 bases, leaving 8 bases of the junction unmatched.

V is TRBV25-1 and J is TRBJ2-3; D not resolved. This CDR3 is built from 17 residues. The germline CDR1 and CDR2 sequences are MGHDK and SYGVNS. Trimming pared 3 bases from V and 2 bases from J, leaving 18 bases between. Written as DNA, the CDR3 is TGTGCCAGCAGTGAGGACGGTCACAGACACACCACAGATACGCAGTATTTT. This encodes CASSEDGHRHTTDTQYF.

Ten or more counts support this clonotype. The V gene is TRBV25-1, the J gene TRBJ1-1, with D perhaps TRBD1 (6 bases). The V end lost 7 bases, the J end lost 0 bases, and 12 bases lay between the germline ends. This CDR3 comprises 14 residues. Germline V gene lookup returns CDR1 MGHDK and CDR2 SYGVNS. The CDR3 sequence: CASKLGDMNTEAFF. CDR3 in DNA: TGTGCCAGCAAACTGGGGGACATGAACACTGAAGCTTTCTTT.

The table lists this clonotype with many counts. The V and J genes are TRBV5-5 and TRBJ1-2; no clear D gene. The V gene lost 2 bases and the J gene lost 8 bases, with 13 bases spanning the gap. CDR3 length equals 13 residues. Germline V gives CDR1 SGHKS, CDR2 YYEKEE (reference sequence). The CDR3 spells CASSFDLFKGYTF. DNA of the CDR3: TGTGCCAGCAGCTTCGACTTATTTAAGGGCTACACCTTC.

In its sample, this clonotype was seen many times. This chain connects TRBV27 to TRBJ1-3; 9 bases fit TRBD1. V shed 0 bases and J 2 bases; nucleotides not matched to a gene: 2. CDR3 size: 16 residues. Germline V gene data show CDR1 as MNHEY and CDR2 as SMNVEV (reference sequence). In nucleotides, the CDR3 is TGTGCCAGCAGTTTATCCGACAGGGGGACTGGAAACACCATATATTTT. Its translation is CASSLSDRGTGNTIYF.

This chain connects TRBV28 to TRBJ1-1, with D unclear. The CDR3 spans 13 residues. Trimming cost V 6 bases and J 11 bases, with 19 bases left between them. Germline assignment: CDR1 MDHEN and CDR2 SYDVKM. CDR3 bases: TGTGCCAGCAGGGGCCCGTTCCAAGTTGATGCTTTCTTT. Translated: CASRGPFQVDAFF.

The V call is TRBV5-1, the J call TRBJ2-5; TRBD1 aligns across 9 bases. Germline V CDR1 and CDR2: SGHRS, YFSETQ. The CDR3 covers 13 residues. The junction had 3 bases not matched to a gene; V was cut back by 5 bases and J by 4 bases. The CDR3 sequence: CASSEGQGETQYF. The DNA of the CDR3 is TGCGCCAGCAGTGAGGGACAGGGAGAGACCCAGTACTTC. The full variable domain, with the rest looked up from reference TRBV5-1 and TRBJ2-5, is KAGVTQTPRYLIKTRGQQVTLSCSPISGHRSVSWYQQTPGQGLQFLFEYFSETQRNKGNFPGRFSGRQFSNSRSEMNVSTLELGDSALYLCASSEGQGETQYFGPGTRLLVL.

This clonotype was seen many times. V gene TRBV7-2 combines with J gene TRBJ1-2, with TRBD1 matching 9 bases. Germline loops: CDR1 SGHTA, CDR2 FQGNSA. Trimming at V came to 5 bases and at J to 2 bases, leaving 6 bases not matched to a gene. CDR3 size: 15 residues. CDR3 loop: CASSDLGTGNYGYTF. Here the CDR3 DNA reads TGTGCCAGCAGCGATTTAGGGACAGGGAACTATGGCTACACCTTC.

This clonotype was seen at least ten times. This chain links TRBV28 with TRBJ2-6; perhaps TRBD1 as D (5 bases). The CDR3 is 17 residues long. The germline V gene encodes CDR1 MDHEN and CDR2 SYDVKM. Deletions cut 4 bases from V and 1 base from J, with 14 bases between. CDR3 coding DNA: TGTGCCAGCAGTTCAACACAGACAGTGTCTGGGGCCAACGTCCTGACTTTC. Encoded protein: CASSSTQTVSGANVLTF.

This clonotype was counted at least ten times. The rearrangement links TRBV7-9 to TRBJ1-4; 7 bases fit TRBD1. This CDR3 spans 15 amino acids. Per the germline V gene, CDR1 is SEHNR and CDR2 is FQNEAQ (reference sequence). V lost 6 bases and J lost 6; bases outside the gene matches: 10. The CDR3 DNA follows: TGTGCCAGCAGTTCTTGGACAACAGGGGATGAAAAACTGTTTTTT. Residues: CASSSWTTGDEKLFF.

The sample holds many counts of this clonotype. The chain employs TRBV7-2 and TRBJ2-5; the match to TRBD1 covers 7 bases. The CDR3 is 16 amino acids. Germline lookup yields CDR1 SGHTA and CDR2 FQGNSA. V lost 7 bases and J lost 1; bases outside the gene matches: 12. The CDR3 loop is CASNQGDSWTQETQYF. In DNA form, the CDR3 reads TGTGCCAGCAACCAGGGGGACAGCTGGACCCAAGAGACCCAGTACTTC.

V and J are TRBV7-8 and TRBJ2-2; a possible D gene is TRBD1 (5 bases). V was pared by 10 bases and J by 0 bases, with 18 bases between. Germline CDR1 is SGHVS and CDR2 is FQNEAQ. The CDR3 extends over 16 amino acids. The CDR3 sequence is CATKLIDSANTGELFF. Written as DNA, the CDR3 is TGTGCCACCAAGCTTATTGACAGTGCGAACACCGGGGAGCTGTTTTTT.

The rearrangement uses TRBV29-1 and TRBJ2-7, with a tentative D call TRBD1 (6 bases). Germline assignment: CDR1 SQVTM and CDR2 ANQGSEA. V lost 6 bases, J lost 5 bases, and 14 bases lay in between. This CDR3 comprises 12 residues. DNA for the CDR3: TGCAGCGTCGCCCGACAGGACCACGAGCAGTACTTC. Protein sequence: CSVARQDHEQYF.

The table lists this clonotype with many counts. The chain couples TRBV7-6 to TRBJ2-1; D might be TRBD2 (7 bases). V dropped 3 bases and J dropped 4 bases, with 19 bases sitting between them. The CDR3 consists of 17 residues. Germline CDR1 reads SGHVS; CDR2 reads FNYEAQ. The CDR3 loop reads CASSFNVGGGLYNEQFF. The CDR3 region has the DNA TGTGCCAGCAGCTTCAATGTAGGGGGGGGGTTGTACAATGAGCAGTTCTTC.

The V call is TRBV5-1, the J call TRBJ1-2; D unclear. CDR1 and CDR2 from the germline V gene are SGHRS and YFSETQ. V was clipped by 1 base and J by 2 bases, with 12 bases between them. CDR3 length equals 15 residues. CDR3: CASSLSPPGNYGYTF. The CDR3, as DNA: TGCGCCAGCAGCTTGTCTCCACCGGGCAACTATGGCTACACCTTC.